This T cell receptor (beta chain) is drawn from a study of cytomegalovirus exposure and HLA in healthy donors. For this clone: The antigen is undetermined.

The PCR was carried out with 60 Vbeta primers and 13 Jbeta primers. In the original analysis: In a later analysis, around 12 million of about 80 million unique beta chains occurred in at least two donors. The data were produced by immunoSEQ multiplex PCR, yet TCRdb's version contains in-frame clones alone and is incomplete. The D gene and trimming were derived from the DNA, and the V and J assignments and clone size from that table. The sample shows about 160,000 clones, roughly 80% of them seen only once. Study-level points and caveats: A link between a missense DCLRE1C variant and TCR beta V- and J-gene trimming emerged from a later analysis. Per published reports, the classifier diagnosed cytomegalovirus status with high specificity and sensitivity.

Germline lookup yields CDR1 LNHDA and CDR2 SQIVND (reference sequence). Trimming removed 5 bases from V and 6 bases from J; junction bases left unmatched: 3. The CDR3 contains 14 residues. This chain links TRBV19 with TRBJ2-1, with 11 bases lining up with TRBD1. The origin of this receptor is a man aged 18-30 years in good health and CMV-seronegative. Source material: PBMCs. The CDR3 is CASSRTGGSNEQFF. The DNA for the CDR3 is TGTGCCAGTAGTCGGACAGGGGGCTCCAATGAGCAGTTCTTC. The whole variable domain, filled in from reference TRBV19 and TRBJ2-1, reads DGGITQSPKYLFRKEGQNVTLSCEQNLNHDAMYWYRQDPGQGLRLIYYSQIVNDFQKGDIAEGYSVSREKKESFPLTVTSAQKNPTAFYLCASSRTGGSNEQFFGPGTRLTVL.